One sample yielded the 12 T cell receptor beta chains listed below, sequenced in a study of blood T cell repertoires in COVID-19. The data were produced by immunoSEQ multiplex PCR, yet TCRdb's version contains in-frame clones alone and is incomplete. The sample yields about 73,000 clones, 89% seen once. Input material: peripheral blood. The receptors here all came from a man at least 80 years old with acute or convalescent COVID-19.

V gene TRBV19 combines with J gene TRBJ1-5, with TRBD1 as a possible D gene (5 bases). Deletions cut 5 bases from V and 0 bases from J, with 11 bases between. The CDR3 totals 15 residues. CDR1 is LNHDA and CDR2 is SQIVND in the germline V gene (reference sequence). The CDR3 region has the DNA TGTGCCAGTAGTCCCACAGGAAATAGCAATCAGCCCCAGCATTTT. This sequence encodes CASSPTGNSNQPQHF.

This CDR3 reads CASSLRQGPSYNEQFF. DNA for the CDR3: TGTGCCAGTAGTCTGCGACAGGGTCCCTCCTACAATGAGCAGTTCTTC. V gene TRBV19 combines with J gene TRBJ2-1, with 7 bases lining up with TRBD1. Germline V CDR1 and CDR2: LNHDA, SQIVND (reference sequence). The V and J ends lost 5 bases and 0 bases, in that order; junction bases with no gene match: 7. The CDR3 totals 16 residues.

This chain links TRBV30 with TRBJ2-2; the D gene is possibly TRBD2 (6 bases). This CDR3 region has 14 residues. The germline gives CDR1 GTSNPN, CDR2 SVGIG (reference sequence). The CDR3 is CAWGRMANTGELFF. CDR3 sequence (DNA): TGTGCTTGGGGGAGGATGGCGAACACCGGGGAGCTGTTTTTT.

The rearrangement joins TRBV18 to TRBJ1-1; 7 nucleotides line up with TRBD1. V dropped 6 bases and J dropped 8; count of bases not matched to a gene: 9. The CDR3 totals 13 residues. The germline gives CDR1 KGHSH, CDR2 LQKENI. The CDR3: CASSPYRGHEAFF. The CDR3 region has the DNA TGTGCCAGCTCGCCCTACAGGGGCCACGAAGCTTTCTTT.

The gene calls are TRBV30 and TRBJ2-1, with a weak D call TRBD1 (6 bases). Germline CDR1 is GTSNPN and CDR2 is SVGIG (reference sequence). The V and J ends lost 0 bases and 8 bases respectively, with 17 bases between them. The length of the CDR3 is 15 residues. As DNA, the CDR3 is TGTGCCTGGAGTGTAAGCAGGGGTTTGGGCGATGAGCAGTTCTTC. Translation gives CAWSVSRGLGDEQFF.

This clone was picked up a small number of times. The chain employs TRBV5-1 and TRBJ2-5, with a weak D call TRBD2 (5 bases). This CDR3 region has 14 residues. The V end was cut by 0 bases, the J end by 3 bases, with 9 bases between. Germline V gene lookup returns CDR1 SGHRS and CDR2 YFSETQ. The CDR3 here is CASSLDVGEETQYF. The CDR3 nucleotides read TGCGCCAGCAGCTTGGATGTGGGAGAAGAGACCCAGTACTTC.

The V gene is TRBV6-5, the J gene TRBJ2-7; 7 nucleotides agree with TRBD1. Germline-derived CDR1 and CDR2 are MNHEY and SVGAGI. V lost 7 bases, J lost 3 bases, and 12 bases stayed unmatched. The CDR3 covers 15 residues. The CDR3 sequence: CASIWLGTDNYEQYF. CDR3 DNA: TGTGCCAGCATCTGGCTAGGGACAGACAACTACGAGCAGTACTTC.

The chain couples TRBV7-7 to TRBJ2-1; 11 nucleotides agree with TRBD2. J gave up 4 bases and V 4 bases, and 3 bases lay outside the gene matches. This CDR3 has 15 amino acids. The germline V gene encodes CDR1 SSHAT and CDR2 FNYEAQ (reference sequence). The CDR3 nucleotides read TGTGCCAGCAGCTCATCTAGCGGGGGGTACAATGAGCAGTTCTTC. As protein: CASSSSSGGYNEQFF.

CDR3 sequence: CASSPRRTSGTDTQYF. The CDR3 coding sequence is TGCGCCAGCAGCCCGCGTAGGACTAGCGGCACAGATACGCAGTATTTT. The gene calls are TRBV5-1 and TRBJ2-3; 9 bases agree with TRBD2. The CDR3 has 16 residues. After removal of 4 bases from V and 1 base from J, the junction contained 7 bases not matched to a gene. CDR1 SGHRS and CDR2 YFSETQ come from the germline V gene. Supplemented by reference TRBV5-1 and TRBJ2-3, the full variable domain reads KAGVTQTPRYLIKTRGQQVTLSCSPISGHRSVSWYQQTPGQGLQFLFEYFSETQRNKGNFPGRFSGRQFSNSRSEMNVSTLELGDSALYLCASSPRRTSGTDTQYFGPGTRLTVL.

This chain connects TRBV3-1 (or the pseudogene TRBV3-2) to TRBJ2-5, with 8 bases fitting TRBD2. Germline V CDR1 and CDR2: LGHDT, YNNKEL (reference sequence). V was clipped by 8 bases and J by 1 base; unmatched bases: 9. This CDR3 spans 15 amino acids. Here the CDR3 reads CASVRAGASQETQYF. DNA for the CDR3: TGTGCCAGCGTGAGAGCGGGGGCCTCCCAAGAGACCCAGTACTTC.

The chain uses TRBV11-2 and TRBJ1-2; D gene ambiguous. The CDR3 spans 14 residues. V lost 1 base, J lost 4 bases, and 10 bases lay in between. Germline V lookup: CDR1 SGHAT, CDR2 FQNNGV. CDR3 in DNA: TGTGCCAGCAGCTTAGGCCCCCAGGTCTATGGCTACACCTTC. It is translated as CASSLGPQVYGYTF.

V gene TRBV2 combines with J gene TRBJ2-1; 7 bases match TRBD2. CDR3 length equals 15 residues. Germline CDR1 is SNHLY and CDR2 is FYNNEI. J lost 3 bases, V lost 4 bases, and 6 bases had no gene match. The CDR3 is CASSAESGVYNEQFF. The CDR3 nucleotides are TGTGCCAGCAGTGCTGAGAGCGGGGTCTACAATGAGCAGTTCTTC.